This is a list of T cell receptor beta chains from one sample in a study of graft-versus-host responses after intestinal transplantation. Generated by immunoSEQ multiplex PCR, the TCRdb table keeps only in-frame clones and is missing some. Of about 89,000 clones listed, 90% to 95% were seen once; the top ten hold approximately 0.1%. The antigens these receptors bind are not known. The sequencing used unstimulated CD4+ T cells sorted from spleen or lymph node cells, collected before intestinal transplant. The receptors were gathered from a human donor who received an intestinal transplant. Each CDR3 is given with its conserved first and last residue. D genes are given only for firm matches. Clone size, where shown, is once, few, many, or a class for clones that have expanded.

v_gene: TRBV27
abundance: once
j_gene: TRBJ2-7
d_gene: NA
CDR3nt: TGTGCCAGCAGTAACATCCCCGTAAACTACGAGCAGTACTTC
CDR3aa: CASSNIPVNYEQYF

v_gene: TRBV15
abundance: NA
j_gene: TRBJ2-2
d_gene: TRBD1
CDR3nt: TGTGCCACCAGCAGAGATCGGGGGACAGGGAGCACCGGGGAGCTGTTTTTT
CDR3aa: CATSRDRGTGSTGELFF

v_gene: TRBV2
abundance: NA
j_gene: TRBJ1-2
d_gene: TRBD1
CDR3nt: TGTGCCAGCAGTGAAGACAGGGGGCGAGGTGGCTACACCTTC
CDR3aa: CASSEDRGRGGYTF

v_gene: TRBV30
abundance: NA
j_gene: TRBJ1-2
d_gene: NA
CDR3nt: TGTGCCTGGAGTCCTGGGCAGGGCGGTGGCTACACCTTC
CDR3aa: CAWSPGQGGGYTF

v_gene: TRBV7-2
abundance: NA
j_gene: TRBJ1-3
d_gene: TRBD1
CDR3nt: TGTGCCAGCAGCATTCTCGGACAGGGCTCTGGAAACACCATATATTTT
CDR3aa: CASSILGQGSGNTIYF

v_gene: TRBV11-2
abundance: NA
j_gene: TRBJ1-2
d_gene: NA
CDR3nt: TGTGCCAGCAGCTTAGTGGCAGACGGGGGCTACACCTTC
CDR3aa: CASSLVADGGYTF

v_gene: TRBV19
abundance: NA
j_gene: TRBJ2-7
d_gene: TRBD1
CDR3nt: TGTGCCAGTAGTAGAACAGGGGCCTCCTACGAGCAGTACTTC
CDR3aa: CASSRTGASYEQYF

v_gene: TRBV15
abundance: NA
j_gene: TRBJ1-2
d_gene: TRBD1
CDR3nt: TGTGCCACCGCCCGGGACAGGGTACAGCATGGCTACACCTTC
CDR3aa: CATARDRVQHGYTF

v_gene: TRBV27
abundance: NA
j_gene: TRBJ1-6
d_gene: NA
CDR3nt: TGTGCCAGCAGTTTTGCAGGGTCTGATTCACCCCTCCACTTT
CDR3aa: CASSFAGSDSPLHF

v_gene: TRBV7-2
abundance: few
j_gene: TRBJ1-5
d_gene: NA
CDR3nt: TGTGCCAGCAGCTTACAGGGCAATCAGCCCCAGCATTTT
CDR3aa: CASSLQGNQPQHF

v_gene: TRBV6-1
abundance: NA
j_gene: TRBJ1-2
d_gene: TRBD1
CDR3nt: TGTGCCAGCAGCGGGACAGGGATCTATGGCTACACCTTC
CDR3aa: CASSGTGIYGYTF

v_gene: TRBV4-2
abundance: NA
j_gene: TRBJ1-5
d_gene: NA
CDR3nt: TGTGCCAGCAGCCACCCGGGTGATCAGCCCCAGCATTTT
CDR3aa: CASSHPGDQPQHF

v_gene: TRBV6-1
abundance: NA
j_gene: TRBJ1-4
d_gene: TRBD1
CDR3nt: TGTGCCAGCAATAGACAGGGAACGAATGAAAAACTGTTTTTT
CDR3aa: CASNRQGTNEKLFF

v_gene: TRBV6-5
abundance: NA
j_gene: TRBJ1-1
d_gene: NA
CDR3nt: TGTGCCACCGGAGGATTCGGGAACACTGAAGCTTTCTTT
CDR3aa: CATGGFGNTEAFF

v_gene: TRBV5-1
abundance: NA
j_gene: TRBJ2-2
d_gene: NA
CDR3nt: TGCGCCAGCAGCGCAACGGGGAGTGCGAACACCGGGGAGCTGTTTTTT
CDR3aa: CASSATGSANTGELFF

v_gene: TRBV5-1
abundance: NA
j_gene: TRBJ2-3
d_gene: TRBD1
CDR3nt: TGCGCCAGCAGCTTGGTGGCAGGGGGCGCAGATACGCAGTATTTT
CDR3aa: CASSLVAGGADTQYF

v_gene: TRBV15
abundance: NA
j_gene: TRBJ1-5
d_gene: TRBD1
CDR3nt: TGTGCCACCAGCAGGGCAGGGGGATTTAGCAATCAGCCCCAGCATTTT
CDR3aa: CATSRAGGFSNQPQHF